This TCR beta chain was documented in a study of OX40 agonist ivuxolimab in advanced cancers. Study as a whole: Of the participants, approximately 40% had some prior anti-PD-1, anti-PD-L1 or anti-CTLA-4 therapy, which was allowed.

This clone was seen repeatedly, ten times or more. V lost 1 base and J lost 7, with 6 bases in between. This CDR3 has 12 amino acids. In germline, CDR1 is SGHRS, CDR2 YFSETQ. The data were produced by immunoSEQ multiplex PCR, yet TCRdb's version contains in-frame clones alone and is incomplete. The sample carries approximately 15,000 clones, 80% recorded once. The chain employs TRBV5-1 and TRBJ2-1; no reliable D call. This clonotype was obtained from an adult with an advanced solid tumor such as melanoma, head and neck, liver or kidney cancer. The sequences come from CD4+ or CD8+ T cells sorted from blood, collected in a trial of the OX40 agonist ivuxolimab. The CDR3 DNA sequence: TGCGCCAGCAGCTTGAACGGAAATGAGCAGTTCTTC. Residues: CASSLNGNEQFF.